The clone carrying this T cell receptor beta chain was recorded many times. Its antigen is still unknown. An end of the junction does not agree with germline; a read error may underlie this. This sample was included in a study of early T cells in non-severe SARS-CoV-2 infection. Broader study findings: VDJdb matching, biased toward anti-spike CD8 responses, missed private and CD4 specificities.

From the 5' RACE reads, TCRdb called clonotypes with MiXCR, one entry per CDR3 protein. The data show roughly 92,000 distinct CDR3 sequences, with about 12% seen just once and approximately 4.4% held by the top ten. Per germline, CDR1 SGHRS and CDR2 YFSETQ. There are 16 residues in the CDR3. Sequenced here: whole blood, sampled at baseline. This sequence joins TRBV5-1 and TRBJ2-7, with TRBD2 identical over 7 bases. The source of this sequence is an adult who was a healthcare worker with PCR-confirmed SARS-CoV-2 infection or an uninfected control (not recorded which). For the CDR3, the DNA is TGCGCCAACAGCCTGGGCACTAGCGCGAGCTCCTACGAGCAGTACTTC. This encodes CANSLGTSASSYEQYF.